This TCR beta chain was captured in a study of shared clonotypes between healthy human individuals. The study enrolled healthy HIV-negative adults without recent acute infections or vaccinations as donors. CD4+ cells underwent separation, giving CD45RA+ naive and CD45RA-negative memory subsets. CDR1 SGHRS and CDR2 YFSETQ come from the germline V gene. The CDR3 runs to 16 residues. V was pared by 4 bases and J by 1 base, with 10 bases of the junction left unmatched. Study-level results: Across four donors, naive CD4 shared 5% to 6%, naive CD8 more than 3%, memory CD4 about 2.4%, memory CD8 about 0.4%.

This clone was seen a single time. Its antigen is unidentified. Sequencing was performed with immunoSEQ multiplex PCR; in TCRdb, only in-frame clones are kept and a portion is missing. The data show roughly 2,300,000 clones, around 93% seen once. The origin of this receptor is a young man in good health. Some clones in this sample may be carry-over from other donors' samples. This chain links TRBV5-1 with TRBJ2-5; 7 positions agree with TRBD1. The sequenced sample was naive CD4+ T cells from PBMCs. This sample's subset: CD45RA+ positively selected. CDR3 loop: CASSLTLTGAQETQYF. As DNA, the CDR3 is TGCGCCAGCAGCCTGACACTAACAGGGGCCCAAGAGACCCAGTACTTC. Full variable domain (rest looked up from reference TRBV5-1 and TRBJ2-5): KAGVTQTPRYLIKTRGQQVTLSCSPISGHRSVSWYQQTPGQGLQFLFEYFSETQRNKGNFPGRFSGRQFSNSRSEMNVSTLELGDSALYLCASSLTLTGAQETQYFGPGTRLLVL.